The 18 T cell receptor beta chains below were found in one sample sequenced in a study of OX40 agonist ivuxolimab in advanced cancers. Clones were read by immunoSEQ multiplex PCR, and TCRdb kept only the in-frame ones, dropping some. The data hold about 69,000 clones, with approximately 89% observed a single time. The sample was CD4+ or CD8+ T cells sorted from blood, taken in a trial of the OX40 agonist ivuxolimab. The source is an adult with an advanced solid tumor such as melanoma, head and neck, liver or kidney cancer.

This chain connects TRBV7-9 to TRBJ1-1; TRBD1 matches 8 bases. The CDR3 covers 12 residues. J lost 11 bases, V lost 5 bases, and 7 bases had no gene match. Germline CDR1 and CDR2: SEHNR and FQNEAQ (reference sequence). The CDR3 sequence is CASSQTGEGAFF. The DNA of the CDR3 is TGTGCCAGCAGCCAGACAGGGGAGGGCGCTTTCTTT.

CDR3 in DNA: TGTGCCAGCAGTTACTCGTCACAGGGGCCGTACTTC. Protein product: CASSYSSQGPYF. The V and J genes are TRBV6-6 and TRBJ2-4; 7 nucleotides align to TRBD1. The CDR3 sequence is 12 residues long. Germline loops: CDR1 MNHNY, CDR2 SVGAGI (reference sequence). Trimming removed 0 bases from V and 15 bases from J; junction bases left unmatched: 5.

The V gene is TRBV28, the J gene TRBJ1-2; 8 nucleotides line up with TRBD1. The CDR3 length is 15 residues. Germline CDR1 MDHEN, CDR2 SYDVKM. Trimming at V came to 6 bases and at J to 4 bases, leaving 10 bases not matched to a gene. The CDR3 sequence: CASRSGQGLIYGYTF. The CDR3 coding sequence is TGTGCCAGCAGATCAGGACAGGGTCTCATCTATGGCTACACCTTC.

About this clone itself: One end of the junction is discordant with germline, which a read error may explain. The J gene is TRBJ1-2, the V gene TRBV6-6; 7 bases are a match to TRBD1. CDR1 and CDR2 (germline): MNHNY, SVGAGI (reference sequence). The CDR3 covers 13 residues. The CDR3, as DNA: TGTGCCGGCAGGCCGGACAGGAGCGATGGCTACACCTTC. Amino acids: CAGRPDRSDGYTF.

The rearrangement uses TRBV28 and TRBJ1-1; D call uncertain. CDR1 is MDHEN and CDR2 is SYDVKM in the germline V gene. The CDR3 sequence is 16 residues long. V shed 2 bases and J shed 0 bases, with 13 bases lying between them. This CDR3 is CASSLLFATVNTEAFF. Here the CDR3 DNA reads TGTGCCAGCAGTTTACTCTTCGCTACGGTGAACACTGAAGCTTTCTTT.

The V gene is TRBV29-1, the J gene TRBJ1-1; TRBD1 is a possible D gene (5 bases). V was clipped by 6 bases and J by 0 bases, with 8 bases between them. The length of the CDR3 is 12 residues. Germline V gives CDR1 SQVTM, CDR2 ANQGSEA. The CDR3 spells CSVGGMNTEAFF. As DNA, the CDR3 is TGCAGCGTCGGGGGGATGAACACTGAAGCTTTCTTT.

The V and J genes are TRBV9 and TRBJ2-4; TRBD2 matches at 9 bases. Germline loops: CDR1 SGDLS, CDR2 YYNGEE. The CDR3 runs to 20 residues. The V and J ends lost 3 bases and 0 bases, in that order; junction bases with no gene match: 16. The CDR3 DNA reads TGTGCCAGCAGCGCCGACGTGGGGCTAGCGGGGACATTAGCCAAAAACATTCAGTACTTC. Translating gives CASSADVGLAGTLAKNIQYF.

This clone was observed a handful of times. CDR3 amino acids: CASSNGQTLPGGYTF. CDR3 DNA: TGCGCCAGCAGCAATGGACAGACCCTTCCAGGCGGCTACACCTTC. The chain links TRBV5-1 to TRBJ1-2; perhaps TRBD1 as D (6 bases). The CDR3 is made up of 15 amino acids. Germline CDR1 reads SGHRS; CDR2 reads YFSETQ. Trimming cost V 4 bases and J 8 bases, with 21 bases left between them.

The V and J genes are TRBV28 and TRBJ1-1, with 9 bases that match TRBD1. The CDR3 is made up of 15 amino acids. With V trimmed by 5 bases and J by 7 bases, 11 bases remained unmatched. Germline loops: CDR1 MDHEN, CDR2 SYDVKM. The CDR3 DNA follows: TGTGCCAGCAGTCTCCGGGACAGGGATAAAGTTGAAGCTTTCTTT. Amino acid sequence: CASSLRDRDKVEAFF.

The V call is TRBV5-4, the J call TRBJ2-1; D not certain. The CDR3 length is 13 residues. CDR1 and CDR2 (germline): SGHNT, YYREEE (reference sequence). V shed 0 bases and J shed 6 bases, with 7 bases lying between them. The CDR3, as DNA: TGTGCCAGCAGCTTGGTCGGGTCCAATGAGCAGTTCTTC. This codes for CASSLVGSNEQFF.

This chain joins TRBV10-2 and TRBJ2-1, with 12 bases lining up with TRBD2. The CDR3 is 15 residues long. Losses at the gene ends were 6 bases for V and 6 bases for J; bases not matched to a gene: 6. Germline V CDR1 and CDR2: WSHSY, SAAADI. The CDR3, as DNA: TGCGCCAGCAGGCCGGGACTAGCGGGTTCCAATGAGCAGTTCTTC. It specifies CASRPGLAGSNEQFF.

The V and J genes are TRBV28 and TRBJ2-7, with D perhaps TRBD1 or TRBD2 (5 bases each). V was clipped by 2 bases and J by 5 bases, with 10 bases between them. The CDR3 length is 13 residues. From germline, CDR1 is MDHEN and CDR2 SYDVKM. In DNA form, the CDR3 reads TGTGCCAGCAGTTTAACGGGGACCAACGAGCAGTACTTC. It translates to CASSLTGTNEQYF.

The chain joins TRBV28 to TRBJ2-3, with 7 bases fitting TRBD2. The CDR3 contains 15 residues. V shed 5 bases and J 1 base; nucleotides not matched to a gene: 6. The germline V gene encodes CDR1 MDHEN and CDR2 SYDVKM. The CDR3 DNA reads TGTGCCAGCAGTCCACTAGCGATTGGCACAGATACGCAGTATTTT. It is translated as CASSPLAIGTDTQYF.

The J gene is TRBJ2-3, the V gene TRBV5-5; unclear D gene. V was trimmed by 5 bases and J by 3 bases, leaving 19 bases between them. CDR1 is SGHKS, CDR2 YYEKEE, per germline (reference sequence). The CDR3 sequence is 16 residues long. The CDR3 here is CASRLLGSQSTDTQYF. The CDR3 DNA reads as TGTGCCAGCAGGTTGTTAGGTAGTCAGAGTACAGATACGCAGTATTTT. The full variable domain, with the rest looked up from reference TRBV5-5 and TRBJ2-3, is DAGVTQSPTHLIKTRGQQVTLRCSPISGHKSVSWYQQVLGQGPQFIFQYYEKEERGRGNFPDRFSARQFPNYSSELNVNALLLGDSALYLCASRLLGSQSTDTQYFGPGTRLTVL.

J is TRBJ2-6 and V is TRBV7-9, with D hard to call. Trimming removed 5 bases from V and 0 bases from J, with 8 bases in between. The CDR3 runs to 15 residues. In germline, CDR1 is SEHNR, CDR2 FQNEAQ (reference sequence). The CDR3 sequence: CASSARRSGANVLTF. The CDR3 DNA follows: TGTGCCAGCAGCGCCCGTCGCTCTGGGGCCAACGTCCTGACTTTC.

This chain uses TRBV7-6 with TRBJ2-3; either TRBD1 or TRBD2 may fit D (5 bases each). This CDR3 is 14 amino acids long. The V gene lost 5 bases and the J gene lost 6 bases, with 15 bases spanning the gap. Germline CDR1 is SGHVS and CDR2 is FNYEAQ. The CDR3 protein is CASSIYGAMDTQYF. The DNA for the CDR3 is TGTGCCAGCAGCATCTACGGGGCCATGGATACGCAGTATTTT.

The rearrangement joins TRBV5-1 to TRBJ2-3, with D tentatively TRBD2 (7 bases). Germline-derived CDR1 and CDR2 are SGHRS and YFSETQ. V lost 0 bases and J lost 1, with 9 bases in between. This CDR3 has 15 residues. For the CDR3, the DNA is TGCGCCAGCAGCTTGGCGGGGGGCCGCACAGATACGCAGTATTTT. As protein: CASSLAGGRTDTQYF.

A single count supports this clone. The J gene is TRBJ1-1, the V gene TRBV2, with 7 bases lining up with TRBD1. Germline V gene sequence: CDR1 SNHLY, CDR2 FYNNEI. This CDR3 has 10 residues. Trimming took 9 bases from V and 11 from J; bases not matched to a gene: 6. This chain's CDR3 is CASRQGSAFF. The CDR3 nucleotides are TGTGCCAGTCGACAGGGAAGCGCTTTCTTT.